Listed below are T cell receptor beta chains from one sample, sequenced in a study of response to subunit inactivated influenza vaccine. A single record per CDR3 protein comes from TCRdb applying MiXCR to the RT-PCR reads. This sample has approximately 570,000 distinct CDR3 sequences; approximately 7.1% occur once, and the top ten carry 10% to 15%. The sequences come from PBMCs from blood, collected around 25 months after vaccination. The origin of the receptors is a man in his fifties or sixties who received an inactivated influenza vaccine. CDR3s include the opening cysteine and the closing phenylalanine or tryptophan. Fields, in order: CDR3 protein, CDR3 DNA, J gene, V gene, D gene, clone size. A D gene is named only where the DNA matches it firmly. Some rows mark clone size as missing; the rest say once, few, many or name a class of expanded clone.

CDR3 protein: CASSFRPGRGVDTQYF
CDR3 DNA: TGTGCCAGCAGCTTTAGACCCGGACGGGGTGTGGATACGCAGTATTTT
J gene: TRBJ2-3
V gene: TRBV11-2
D gene: .
clone size: .

CDR3 protein: CSAKLGTGVHEQYF
CDR3 DNA: TGCAGTGCTAAATTAGGGACAGGGGTCCACGAGCAGTACTTC
J gene: TRBJ2-7
V gene: TRBV20-1
D gene: TRBD1
clone size: .

CDR3 protein: CASSSWTGSYEQYF
CDR3 DNA: TGTGCCAGCAGTTCTTGGACAGGGTCATACGAGCAGTACTTC
J gene: TRBJ2-7
V gene: TRBV12-3/TRBV12-4
D gene: TRBD1
clone size: many

CDR3 protein: CASSQGGGSNNEQFF
CDR3 DNA: TGTGCCAGCAGCCAGGGGGGCGGGAGTAACAATGAGCAGTTCTTC
J gene: TRBJ2-1
V gene: TRBV9
D gene: .
clone size: few

CDR3 protein: CSARLAYEQYF
CDR3 DNA: TGCAGTGCCAGACTGGCTTACGAGCAGTACTTC
J gene: TRBJ2-7
V gene: TRBV20-1
D gene: .
clone size: many

CDR3 protein: CASSPQGIHEQYF
CDR3 DNA: TGTGCCAGCAGCCCCCAGGGGATCCACGAGCAGTACTTC
J gene: TRBJ2-7
V gene: TRBV11-2
D gene: .
clone size: few

CDR3 protein: CSAPGLAVTYNEQFF
CDR3 DNA: TGCAGTGCCCCGGGACTAGCGGTAACATACAATGAGCAGTTCTTC
J gene: TRBJ2-1
V gene: TRBV20-1
D gene: TRBD2
clone size: .

CDR3 protein: CASSHLQGGQPQHF
CDR3 DNA: TGTGCCAGCAGCCACCTACAGGGCGGTCAGCCCCAGCATTTT
J gene: TRBJ1-5
V gene: TRBV3-1
D gene: .
clone size: .

CDR3 protein: CASSQKQGWAGELFF
CDR3 DNA: TGCGCCAGCAGCCAAAAACAGGGGTGGGCCGGGGAGCTGTTTTTT
J gene: TRBJ2-2
V gene: TRBV4-1
D gene: TRBD1
clone size: many

CDR3 protein: CSASHRGPYNEQFF
CDR3 DNA: TGCAGTGCTAGTCACCGGGGGCCGTACAATGAGCAGTTCTTC
J gene: TRBJ2-1
V gene: TRBV20-1
D gene: .
clone size: many

CDR3 protein: CASSPDSTSNTEAFF
CDR3 DNA: TGTGCCAGCAGCCCTGACTCAACTTCGAACACTGAAGCTTTCTTT
J gene: TRBJ1-1
V gene: TRBV7-2
D gene: .
clone size: .

CDR3 protein: CASRKGGGGHYNEQFF
CDR3 DNA: TGTGCCAGCAGGAAGGGGGGCGGGGGGCACTACAATGAGCAGTTCTTC
J gene: TRBJ2-1
V gene: TRBV6-1
D gene: TRBD2
clone size: .

CDR3 protein: CASSLGGPLHF
CDR3 DNA: TGTGCCAGCAGCTTGGGTGGACCCCTCCACTTT
J gene: TRBJ1-6
V gene: TRBV5-6
D gene: .
clone size: few

CDR3 protein: CASSEFVDYGYTF
CDR3 DNA: TGTGCCAGCAGTGAATTCGTTGACTATGGCTACACCTTC
J gene: TRBJ1-2
V gene: TRBV2
D gene: .
clone size: .

CDR3 protein: CATSNSPSQPQHF
CDR3 DNA: TGTGCCACCAGCAACTCTCCGAGTCAGCCCCAGCATTTT
J gene: TRBJ1-5
V gene: TRBV15
D gene: .
clone size: many

CDR3 protein: CSARVRGYGYTF
CDR3 DNA: TGCAGTGCTAGGGTGAGGGGTTATGGCTACACCTTC
J gene: TRBJ1-2
V gene: TRBV20-1
D gene: .
clone size: .

CDR3 protein: CASSTSGLARFGYTF
CDR3 DNA: .
J gene: TRBJ1-2
V gene: TRBV12-3/TRBV12-4
D gene: .
clone size: .

CDR3 protein: CASSPRSTGGETQYF
CDR3 DNA: TGTGCCAGCTCACCACGAAGTACAGGGGGGGAGACCCAGTACTTC
J gene: TRBJ2-5
V gene: TRBV18
D gene: TRBD1
clone size: .

CDR3 protein: CAGSFPTIGYTF
CDR3 DNA: TGTGCCGGCAGTTTCCCCACAATAGGGTACACCTTC
J gene: TRBJ1-2
V gene: TRBV28
D gene: .
clone size: few

CDR3 protein: CATRGGQGAYEQYF
CDR3 DNA: TGTGCCACCCGAGGGGGACAGGGGGCCTACGAGCAGTACTTC
J gene: TRBJ2-7
V gene: TRBV27
D gene: TRBD1
clone size: many

CDR3 protein: CASSQDLGLATTDTQYF
CDR3 DNA: TGTGCCAGCAGCCAAGATTTAGGACTAGCGACAACAGATACGCAGTATTTT
J gene: TRBJ2-3
V gene: TRBV4-2
D gene: TRBD2
clone size: .

CDR3 protein: CASSQQGASYEQYF
CDR3 DNA: TGTGCCAGCAGCCAACAGGGGGCTTCCTACGAGCAGTACTTC
J gene: TRBJ2-7
V gene: TRBV7-9
D gene: TRBD1
clone size: few

CDR3 protein: CASSLGPGQQETQYF
CDR3 DNA: TGTGCTAGCAGCTTAGGGCCGGGACAGCAAGAGACCCAGTACTTC
J gene: TRBJ2-5
V gene: TRBV7-7
D gene: TRBD1
clone size: .

CDR3 protein: CASSQDRTFTSYEQYF
CDR3 DNA: TGCGCCAGCAGCCAAGATCGAACTTTTACCTCCTACGAGCAGTACTTC
J gene: TRBJ2-7
V gene: TRBV4-3
D gene: .
clone size: .

CDR3 protein: CATSRERGQGNTEAFF
CDR3 DNA: TGTGCCACCAGCAGAGAGCGGGGACAGGGCAACACTGAAGCTTTCTTT
J gene: TRBJ1-1
V gene: TRBV15
D gene: TRBD1
clone size: few

CDR3 protein: CSAISANTGELFF
CDR3 DNA: TGCAGTGCTATAAGCGCGAACACCGGGGAGCTGTTTTTT
J gene: TRBJ2-2
V gene: TRBV20-1
D gene: .
clone size: .

CDR3 protein: CASSQGGLGTAITEAFF
CDR3 DNA: TGCGCCAGCAGCCAAGGGGGGCTAGGGACAGCAATCACTGAAGCTTTCTTT
J gene: TRBJ1-1
V gene: TRBV4-1
D gene: TRBD1
clone size: .

CDR3 protein: CASSLAVNTVMTQYF
CDR3 DNA: TGTGCCAGCAGCTTAGCGGTCAATACGGTCATGACCCAGTACTTC
J gene: TRBJ2-5
V gene: TRBV7-2
D gene: .
clone size: few

CDR3 protein: CASSPPTKPPDTQYF
CDR3 DNA: TGTGCCAGCTCACCACCAACTAAGCCCCCAGATACGCAGTATTTT
J gene: TRBJ2-3
V gene: TRBV18
D gene: .
clone size: .

CDR3 protein: CSAGTGVGQETQYF
CDR3 DNA: TGCAGTGCTGGAACAGGGGTGGGGCAAGAGACCCAGTACTTC
J gene: TRBJ2-5
V gene: TRBV20-1
D gene: TRBD1
clone size: .

CDR3 protein: CASSFRGGSTYEQYF
CDR3 DNA: TGTGCCAGCAGTTTCCGCGGGGGCTCAACCTACGAGCAGTACTTC
J gene: TRBJ2-7
V gene: TRBV12-3/TRBV12-4
D gene: .
clone size: few

CDR3 protein: CASSQGTGGIEGYTF
CDR3 DNA: TGCGCCAGCAGCCAAGGGACAGGGGGCATCGAGGGCTACACCTTC
J gene: TRBJ1-2
V gene: TRBV4-3
D gene: TRBD1
clone size: many

CDR3 protein: CAISEGLSSGANVLTF
CDR3 DNA: TGTGCCATCAGCGAGGGACTGTCCTCTGGGGCCAACGTCCTGACTTTC
J gene: TRBJ2-6
V gene: TRBV10-3
D gene: .
clone size: many

CDR3 protein: CASSRTESTDTQYF
CDR3 DNA: TGCGCCAGCAGTAGGACGGAGAGCACAGATACGCAGTATTTT
J gene: TRBJ2-3
V gene: TRBV5-1
D gene: .
clone size: .

CDR3 protein: CATSRTGPGDTQYF
CDR3 DNA: TGTGCCACCAGCCGGACAGGGCCTGGGGATACGCAGTATTTT
J gene: TRBJ2-3
V gene: TRBV24-1
D gene: TRBD1
clone size: many

CDR3 protein: CASSRQASRSYEQYF
CDR3 DNA: TGTGCCAGCAGCAGACAGGCTAGCAGATCCTACGAGCAGTACTTC
J gene: TRBJ2-7
V gene: TRBV6-1
D gene: .
clone size: .